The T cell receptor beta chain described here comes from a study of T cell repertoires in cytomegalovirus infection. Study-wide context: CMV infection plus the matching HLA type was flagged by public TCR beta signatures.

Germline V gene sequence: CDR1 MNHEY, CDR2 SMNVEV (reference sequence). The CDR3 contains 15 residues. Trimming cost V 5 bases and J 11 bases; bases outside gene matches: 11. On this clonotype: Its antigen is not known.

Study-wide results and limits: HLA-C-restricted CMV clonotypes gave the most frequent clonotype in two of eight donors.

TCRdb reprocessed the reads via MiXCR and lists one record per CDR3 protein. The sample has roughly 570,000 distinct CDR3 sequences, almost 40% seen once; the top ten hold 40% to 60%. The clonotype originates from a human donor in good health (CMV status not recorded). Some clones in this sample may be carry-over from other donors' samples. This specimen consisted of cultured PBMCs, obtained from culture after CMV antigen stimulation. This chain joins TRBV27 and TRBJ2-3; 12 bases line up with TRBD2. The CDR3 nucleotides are TGTGCCAGCAGTGCCGGACTAGCGGGAACCCGAGAGCAGTATTTT. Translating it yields CASSAGLAGTREQYF.